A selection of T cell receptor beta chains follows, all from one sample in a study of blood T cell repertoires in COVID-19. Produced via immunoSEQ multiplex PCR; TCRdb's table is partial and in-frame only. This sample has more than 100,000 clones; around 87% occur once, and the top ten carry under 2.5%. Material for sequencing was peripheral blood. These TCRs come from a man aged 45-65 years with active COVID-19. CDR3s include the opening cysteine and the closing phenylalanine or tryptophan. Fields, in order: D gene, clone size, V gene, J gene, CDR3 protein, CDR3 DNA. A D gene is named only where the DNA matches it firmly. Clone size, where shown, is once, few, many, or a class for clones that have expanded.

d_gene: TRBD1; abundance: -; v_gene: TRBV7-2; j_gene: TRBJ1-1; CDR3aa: CASSPYRDRGRASEAFF; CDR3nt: TGTGCCAGCAGCCCGTACCGGGACAGGGGACGGGCAAGTGAAGCTTTCTTT
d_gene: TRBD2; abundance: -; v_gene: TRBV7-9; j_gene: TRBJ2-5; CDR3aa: CASRPAGPLQETQYF; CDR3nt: TGTGCCAGCAGGCCAGCGGGGCCCCTCCAAGAGACCCAGTACTTC
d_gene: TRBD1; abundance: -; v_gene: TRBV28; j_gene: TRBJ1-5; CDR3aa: CATTGTGDYQPQHF; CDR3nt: TGTGCCACCACCGGGACAGGGGACTATCAGCCCCAGCATTTT
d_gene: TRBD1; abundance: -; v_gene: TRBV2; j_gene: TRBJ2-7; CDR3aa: CASKPGDRGFGREQYF; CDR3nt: TGTGCCAGCAAGCCCGGGGACAGGGGTTTTGGTCGCGAGCAGTACTTC
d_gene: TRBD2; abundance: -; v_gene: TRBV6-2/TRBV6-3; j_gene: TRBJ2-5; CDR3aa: CASSYNGGVGTQYF; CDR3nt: TGTGCCAGCAGTTACAACGGGGGGGTCGGGACCCAGTACTTC
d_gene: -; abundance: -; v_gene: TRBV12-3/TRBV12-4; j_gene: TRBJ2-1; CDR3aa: CASSVRVGSRQFF; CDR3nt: TGTGCCAGCAGTGTCCGGGTAGGCTCCAGGCAGTTCTTC
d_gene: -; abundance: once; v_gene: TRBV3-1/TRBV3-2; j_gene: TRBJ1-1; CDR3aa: CASSPGTGMNTEAFF; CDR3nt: TGTGCCAGCAGCCCAGGAACAGGGATGAACACTGAAGCTTTCTTT
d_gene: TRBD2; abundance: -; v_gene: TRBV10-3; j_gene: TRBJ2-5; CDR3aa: CATRGGLETQYF; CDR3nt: TGTGCCACCCGGGGAGGGTTGGAGACCCAGTACTTC
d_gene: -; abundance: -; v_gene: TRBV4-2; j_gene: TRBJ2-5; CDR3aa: CASSPDQETQYF; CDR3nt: TGTGCCAGCAGCCCGGACCAAGAGACCCAGTACTTC
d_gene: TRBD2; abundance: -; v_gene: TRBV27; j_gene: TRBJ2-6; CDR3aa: CASSIWGGRPANVLTF; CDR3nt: TGTGCCAGCAGTATTTGGGGCGGGAGACCGGCCAACGTCCTGACTTTC
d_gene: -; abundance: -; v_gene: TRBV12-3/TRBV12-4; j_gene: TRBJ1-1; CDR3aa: CASTRWEGTEAFF; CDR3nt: TGTGCCAGCACTCGTTGGGAGGGCACTGAAGCTTTCTTT
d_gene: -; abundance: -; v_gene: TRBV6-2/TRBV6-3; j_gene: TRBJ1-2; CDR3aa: CASSTLTVSYGYTF; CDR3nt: TGTGCCAGCAGTACCTTGACAGTAAGCTATGGCTACACCTTC
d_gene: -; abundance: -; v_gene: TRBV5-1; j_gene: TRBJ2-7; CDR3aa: CASSPPIEGVEQYF; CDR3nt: TGCGCCAGCAGCCCCCCAATCGAGGGAGTCGAGCAGTACTTC
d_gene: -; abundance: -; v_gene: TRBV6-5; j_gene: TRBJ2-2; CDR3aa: CASSREGANTGELFF; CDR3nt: TGTGCCAGCAGTCGAGAGGGTGCCAACACCGGGGAGCTGTTTTTT
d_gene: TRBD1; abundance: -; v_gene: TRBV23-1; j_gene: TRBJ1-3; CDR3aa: CASSQRDRRSSGNTIYF; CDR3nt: TGCGCCAGCAGTCAAAGGGACAGGAGGAGCTCTGGAAACACCATATATTTT
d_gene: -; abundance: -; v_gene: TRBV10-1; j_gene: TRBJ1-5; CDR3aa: CASSRFVQPQHF; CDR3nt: TGCGCCAGCAGTCGGTTCGTTCAGCCCCAGCATTTT
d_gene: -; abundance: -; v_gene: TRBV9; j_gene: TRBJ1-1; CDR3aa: CASIATMDTPNTEAFF; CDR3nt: TGTGCCAGCATCGCTACAATGGACACTCCTAACACTGAAGCTTTCTTT
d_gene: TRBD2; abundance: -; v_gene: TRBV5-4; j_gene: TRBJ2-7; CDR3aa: CASSHQSGGGAAREQYF; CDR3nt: TGTGCCAGCAGCCATCAATCTGGCGGGGGGGCCGCTCGGGAGCAGTACTTC